The next 17 T cell receptor beta chains were all read from a single sample in a study of CD8 T cells in Susac syndrome. An input of about 0.45 to 1 ug of RNA was subjected to reverse transcription using random hexamers. TCRdb re-analysed the immunoSEQ multiplex PCR reads in MiXCR, keeping a single row per CDR3 protein. The repertoire has roughly 200,000 distinct CDR3 sequences, over 90% of them found once; the top ten carry about 0.08%. Sequencing used CD4+ T cells from PBMCs. The source of these receptors is a human donor with multiple sclerosis.

The chain carries TRBV2 and TRBJ2-5, with a weak D call TRBD2 (5 bases). The length of the CDR3 is 15 residues. Trimming shortened V by 3 bases and J by 3 bases, and 14 bases separated the two germline ends. Germline assignment: CDR1 SNHLY and CDR2 FYNNEI. Written as DNA, the CDR3 is TGTGCCAGCAGTGATGCTAGCACAACCAAAGAGACCCAGTACTTC. Amino acid sequence: CASSDASTTKETQYF.

This chain joins TRBV7-2 and TRBJ1-6; 7 nucleotides line up with TRBD1. The V gene's germline CDR1 is SGHTA and CDR2 FQGNSA. With V trimmed by 8 bases and J by 9 bases, 10 bases remained unmatched. This CDR3 region has 14 residues. CDR3 protein: CASDTGVPGSPLHF. The CDR3 DNA sequence: TGTGCCAGCGATACAGGGGTCCCTGGTTCACCCCTCCACTTT.

This chain uses TRBV30 with TRBJ1-4; D gene ambiguous. This CDR3 contains 13 residues. The germline gives CDR1 GTSNPN, CDR2 SVGIG (reference sequence). Trimming removed 0 bases at V and 6 bases at J, with 8 bases between. The CDR3 DNA sequence: TGTGCCTGGAGTGTAAGGGATTATGAAAAACTGTTTTTT. Protein: CAWSVRDYEKLFF.

The chain recombines TRBV3-1 with TRBJ2-5, with D unresolved. V lost 1 base and J lost 2, with 8 bases in between. The germline CDR1 and CDR2 sequences are LGHDT and YNNKEL (reference sequence). CDR3 length: 14 amino acids. The CDR3 loop reads CASSQGRSQETQYF. The CDR3, as DNA: TGTGCCAGCAGCCAAGGGCGGAGTCAAGAGACCCAGTACTTC.

The DNA for the CDR3 is TGTGCCAGCAGCCACGACTACTCCTACGAGCAGTACTTC. It yields the protein CASSHDYSYEQYF. The chain employs TRBV3-1 and TRBJ2-7; TRBD2 might be the D (5 bases). The germline V and J ends were trimmed by 3 bases and 0 bases, with 6 bases remaining between them. Germline V gives CDR1 LGHDT, CDR2 YNNKEL (reference sequence). The CDR3 totals 13 residues.

This clonotype appeared a single time. One end of the junction varies from germline; a read error may be responsible. The chain employs TRBV6-1 and TRBJ1-1; D not certain. Germline assignment: CDR1 MNHNS and CDR2 SASEGT. This CDR3 comprises 12 residues. CDR3 in amino acids: CASSEASAPVAF. In DNA, the CDR3 is TGTGCCAGCAGTGAAGCGTCGGCGCCAGTAGCTTTT.

The chain uses TRBV29-1 and TRBJ2-5; TRBD1 aligns across 7 bases. The V and J ends lost 4 bases and 1 base, in that order; junction bases with no gene match: 3. CDR3 length: 13 residues. Germline CDR1 reads SQVTM; CDR2 reads ANQGSEA. The CDR3 loop reads CSVARTGQETQYF. The CDR3 DNA follows: TGCAGCGTTGCAAGGACAGGCCAAGAGACCCAGTACTTC.

This clonotype has only one observation. CDR3 sequence: CSVPDRVRSPLHF. The CDR3 bases are TGCAGCGTCCCGGACAGGGTTCGATCACCCCTCCACTTT. V usage is TRBV29-1 and J usage is TRBJ1-6; TRBD1 matches at 8 bases. The trim removed 6 bases at V and 10 bases at J, leaving 8 bases unmatched. Germline CDR1 SQVTM, CDR2 ANQGSEA. This CDR3 region has 13 residues.

The chain joins TRBV7-3 to TRBJ2-5; tentative D call: TRBD2 (6 bases). CDR1 SGHTA and CDR2 FQGTGA come from the germline V gene. This CDR3 contains 14 residues. Deletions cut 1 base from V and 5 bases from J, with 11 bases between. CDR3 in DNA: TGTGCCAGCAGCTTAAATGGAGGGAGGGAGACCCAGTACTTC. Its protein is CASSLNGGRETQYF.

The chain combines TRBV7-6 with TRBJ2-7; 7 nucleotides align to TRBD1. The length of the CDR3 is 16 residues. Trimming removed 6 bases from V and 0 bases from J; junction bases left unmatched: 11. The V gene's germline CDR1 is SGHVS and CDR2 FNYEAQ. For the CDR3, the DNA is TGTGCCAGCAGAAGGACCAGGGGACAGAGCTCCTACGAGCAGTACGTC. It yields the protein CASRRTRGQSSYEQYV.

V usage is TRBV30 and J usage is TRBJ1-5; D remains ambiguous. This CDR3 comprises 14 residues. Germline V gene data show CDR1 as GTSNPN and CDR2 as SVGIG (reference sequence). Trimming stripped 4 bases from V and 0 bases from J, with 10 bases between. The CDR3 protein is CAWNAAGSNQPQHF. CDR3 bases: TGTGCCTGGAACGCCGCCGGTAGCAATCAGCCCCAGCATTTT. Full variable domain (remainder filled in from reference TRBV30 and TRBJ1-5): SQTIHQWPATLVQPVGSPLSLECTVEGTSNPNLYWYRQAAGRGLQLLFYSVGIGQISSEVPQNLSASRPQDRQFILSSKKLLLSDSGFYLCAWNAAGSNQPQHFGDGTRLSIL.

About this clonotype: The DNA is omitted, as the CDR3 cannot be located on it reliably, and the CDR3 follows TCRdb's listing. The chain combines TRBV29-1 with TRBJ1-1; no check of the table's D call, TRBD1, against the DNA was made. The CDR3 is 11 amino acids long, termini counted. CDR1 SQVTM and CDR2 ANQGSEA come from the germline V gene. The CDR3 loop is CSVGVGAKEFF.

This clonotype was seen only a few times. The rearrangement joins TRBV30 to TRBJ2-7; 8 bases line up with TRBD1. CDR1 and CDR2 (germline): GTSNPN, SVGIG (reference sequence). J was trimmed by 7 bases and V by 4 bases; bases with no gene match: 9. The CDR3 contains 13 residues. This CDR3 is CAWTRQGAGEQYF. The CDR3 coding sequence is TGTGCCTGGACCCGCCAGGGGGCGGGTGAGCAGTACTTC.

This clonotype has a handful of counts. The chain is built from TRBV25-1 and TRBJ1-3, with unresolved D. Germline CDR1 is MGHDK and CDR2 is SYGVNS. The CDR3 has 11 residues. V was cut by 4 bases and J by 3 bases, with 1 base left in between. CDR3 region: CASSVGNTIYF. The CDR3 nucleotides are TGTGCCAGCAGTGTTGGAAACACCATATATTTT. The variable domain in full, completed from reference TRBV25-1 and TRBJ1-3, reads EADIYQTPRYLVIGTGKKITLECSQTMGHDKMYWYQQDPGMELHLIHYSYGVNSTEKGDLSSESTVSRIRTEHFPLTLESARPSHTSQYLCASSVGNTIYFGEGSWLTVV.

The rearrangement joins TRBV21-1 to TRBJ2-7; no DNA check was done on the table's D call, TRBD1. TRBV21-1 is designated a pseudogene. The CDR3 has 17 amino acids. This CDR3 is CASSKWRDRGPCYEQYV. The DNA of the CDR3 is TGTGCCAGCAGCAAATGGAGGGACAGGGGACCTTGCTACGAGCAGTACGTC.

The chain employs TRBV2 and TRBJ1-5, with D possibly being TRBD1 (5 bases). The CDR3 sequence is 15 residues long. In germline, CDR1 is SNHLY, CDR2 FYNNEI. Trimming shortened V by 2 bases and J by 4 bases, and 12 bases separated the two germline ends. CDR3 nucleotides: TGTGCCAGCAGTGAACAGTCAGGGAGGAATCAGCCCCAGCATTTT. It codes for CASSEQSGRNQPQHF. Together with reference TRBV2 and TRBJ1-5, the CDR3 gives the full variable domain: EPEVTQTPSHQVTQMGQEVILRCVPISNHLYFYWYRQILGQKVEFLVSFYNNEISEKSEIFDDQFSVERPDGSNFTLKIRSTKLEDSAMYFCASSEQSGRNQPQHFGDGTRLSIL.

The chain carries TRBV20-1 and TRBJ1-1; no firm D call. Germline V lookup: CDR1 DFQATT, CDR2 SNEGSKA (reference sequence). The CDR3 contains 11 residues. Deletions cut 4 bases from V and 0 bases from J, with 3 bases between. The CDR3 bases are TGCAGTGCTAACATGAACACTGAAGCTTTCTTT. It is translated as CSANMNTEAFF.